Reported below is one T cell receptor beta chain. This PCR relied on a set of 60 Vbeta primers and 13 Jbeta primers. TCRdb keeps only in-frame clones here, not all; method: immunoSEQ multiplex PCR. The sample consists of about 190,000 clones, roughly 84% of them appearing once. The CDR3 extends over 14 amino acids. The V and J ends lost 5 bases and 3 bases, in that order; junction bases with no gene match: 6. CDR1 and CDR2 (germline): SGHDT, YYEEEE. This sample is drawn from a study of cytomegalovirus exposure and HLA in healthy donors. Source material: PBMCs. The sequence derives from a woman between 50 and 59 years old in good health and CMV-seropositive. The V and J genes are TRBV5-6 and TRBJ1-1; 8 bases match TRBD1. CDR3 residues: CASREQGVDTEAFF. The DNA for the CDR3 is TGTGCCAGCAGGGAACAGGGGGTTGACACTGAAGCTTTCTTT.